Listed below are T cell receptor beta chains from one sample, sequenced in a study of T cell responses to AZD1222 COVID-19 vaccine. Using immunoSEQ multiplex PCR, the repertoire was profiled, and TCRdb retains in-frame clones only, with some absent. This sample carries around 63,000 clones, 65% to 90% of them seen once, and the ten largest clones take about 19%. Source: peripheral blood, taken on day 0 of AZD1222 vaccination. The receptors originated from an adult in good health. Both conserved end residues are part of each CDR3. A D gene is named only where the DNA matches it firmly. Not all rows give a size; the values are once, few, many and, for expanded clones, a class.

>TRBJ1-5|.|.|TRBV15
CATSRGRVNQPQHF
TGTGCCACCAGCCGCGGTAGGGTCAATCAGCCCCAGCATTTT
>TRBJ1-3|.|TRBD1|TRBV11-2
CASSETGSAGNTIYF
TGTGCCAGCAGCGAGACAGGGTCTGCTGGAAACACCATATATTTT
>TRBJ2-7|.|.|TRBV10-1
CASSDQRQLYEQYF
TGCGCCAGCAGTGATCAGAGGCAGCTCTACGAGCAGTACTTC
>TRBJ1-4|few|TRBD1|TRBV19
CASSAGQGRYEKLFF
TGTGCCAGTAGTGCCGGACAGGGCAGATACGAAAAACTGTTTTTT
>TRBJ1-2|.|TRBD1|TRBV19
CASSSNPGQEYGYTF
TGTGCCAGTAGTTCAAACCCGGGACAGGAATATGGCTACACCTTC
>TRBJ1-5|.|.|TRBV6-5
CASKERYGNQPQHF
TGTGCCAGCAAGGAAAGATATGGCAATCAGCCCCAGCATTTT
>TRBJ1-2|once|.|TRBV12-3/TRBV12-4
CASSPRAMGYTF
TGTGCCAGCAGCCCTAGGGCGATGGGCTACACCTTC
>TRBJ1-1|.|.|TRBV11-2
CASSLGYGGASTEAFF
TGTGCCAGCAGCTTAGGGTATGGGGGGGCGTCCACTGAAGCTTTCTTT
>TRBJ1-6|.|.|TRBV18
CASSLGVGSPLHF
TGTGCCAGCTCACTCGGGGTAGGCTCACCCCTCCACTTT
>TRBJ1-2|.|.|TRBV28
CASSQGRDYGYTF
TGTGCCAGCAGTCAAGGCAGGGACTATGGCTACACCTTC
>TRBJ2-1|.|.|TRBV7-9
CASSLGGPNEQFF
TGTGCCAGCAGCCTCGGGGGGCCCAATGAGCAGTTCTTC
>TRBJ1-4|.|.|TRBV5-1
CASSLGNSWEKLFF
TGCGCCAGCAGCTTAGGGAATTCATGGGAAAAACTGTTTTTT
>TRBJ1-2|few|.|TRBV7-8
CASSLELGRNYGYTF
TGTGCCAGCAGCTTAGAGCTAGGGCGGAACTATGGCTACACCTTC